The clone carrying this T cell receptor beta chain has a handful of counts. Its antigen is unidentified. V trimming: 7 bases; J trimming: 0 bases; junction bases outside the gene matches: 3. CDR3 length equals 13 residues. From germline, CDR1 is DFQATT and CDR2 SNEGSKA (reference sequence). The data were obtained in a study of identical twins. TCRdb re-derived calls from the 5' RACE reads in MiXCR, one entry per CDR3 protein. The sample yields roughly 1,500,000 distinct CDR3 sequences, roughly a third seen once. Study-level findings and limits: Possibly, invariant MAIT and iNKT cells partly confounded zero-insertion analyses.

Everyone who gave samples was a healthy Caucasian. The TCR comes from a newborn girl in good health. This chain links TRBV20-1 with TRBJ2-4; TRBD2 aligns across 7 bases. The specimen was cord blood. The CDR3 sequence: CSGAGLAKNIQYF. The CDR3 DNA reads as TGCAGTGGAGCGGGACTAGCCAAAAACATTCAGTACTTC.